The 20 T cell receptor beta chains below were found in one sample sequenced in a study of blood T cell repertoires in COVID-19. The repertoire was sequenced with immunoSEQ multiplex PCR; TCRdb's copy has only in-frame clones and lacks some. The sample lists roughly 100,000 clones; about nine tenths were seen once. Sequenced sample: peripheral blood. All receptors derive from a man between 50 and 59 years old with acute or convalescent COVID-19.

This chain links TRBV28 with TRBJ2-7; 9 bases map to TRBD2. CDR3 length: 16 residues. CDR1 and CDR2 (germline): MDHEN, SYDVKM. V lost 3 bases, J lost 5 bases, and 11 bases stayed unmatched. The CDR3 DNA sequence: TGTGCCAGCAGTTTTAGCGGGAGATTCCCAAGGAACGAGCAGTACTTC. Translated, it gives CASSFSGRFPRNEQYF. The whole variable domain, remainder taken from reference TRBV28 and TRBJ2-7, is DVKVTQSSRYLVKRTGEKVFLECVQDMDHENMFWYRQDPGLGLRLIYFSYDVKMKEKGDIPEGYSVSREKKERFSLILESASTNQTSMYLCASSFSGRFPRNEQYFGPGTRLTVT.

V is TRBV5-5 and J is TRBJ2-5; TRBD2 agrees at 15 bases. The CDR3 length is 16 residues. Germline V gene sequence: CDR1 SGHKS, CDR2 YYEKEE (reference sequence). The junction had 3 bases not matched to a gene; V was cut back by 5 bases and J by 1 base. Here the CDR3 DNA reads TGTGCCAGCAGTCCGGGACTAGCGGGGGGCCAAGAGACCCAGTACTTC. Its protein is CASSPGLAGGQETQYF.

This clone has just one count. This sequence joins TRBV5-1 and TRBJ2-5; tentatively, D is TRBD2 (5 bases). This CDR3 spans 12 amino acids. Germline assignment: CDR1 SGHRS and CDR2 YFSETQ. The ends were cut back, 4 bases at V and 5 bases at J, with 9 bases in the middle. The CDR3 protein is CASSARRETQYF. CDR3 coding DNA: TGCGCCAGCAGCGCAAGGAGGGAGACCCAGTACTTC.

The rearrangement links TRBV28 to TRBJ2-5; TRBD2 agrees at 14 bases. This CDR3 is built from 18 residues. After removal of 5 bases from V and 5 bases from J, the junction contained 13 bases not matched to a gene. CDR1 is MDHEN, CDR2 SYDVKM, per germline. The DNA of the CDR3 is TGTGCCAGCAGTCCCACGGAAAGGACTAGCGGGAGGCAGGAGACCCAGTACTTC. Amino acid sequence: CASSPTERTSGRQETQYF.

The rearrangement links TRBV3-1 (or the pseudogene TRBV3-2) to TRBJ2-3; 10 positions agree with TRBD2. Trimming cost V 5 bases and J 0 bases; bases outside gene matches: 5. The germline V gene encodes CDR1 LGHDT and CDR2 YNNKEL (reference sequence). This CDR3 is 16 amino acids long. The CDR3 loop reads CASSLLAGLSTDTQYF. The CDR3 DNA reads TGTGCCAGCAGCTTACTAGCGGGATTGAGCACAGATACGCAGTATTTT.

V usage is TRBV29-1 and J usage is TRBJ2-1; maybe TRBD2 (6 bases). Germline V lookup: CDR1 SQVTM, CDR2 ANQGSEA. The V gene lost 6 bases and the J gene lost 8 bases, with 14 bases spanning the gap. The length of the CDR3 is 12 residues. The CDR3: CSVGTPGYEQFF. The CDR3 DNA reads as TGCAGCGTGGGGACTCCGGGGTATGAGCAGTTCTTC.

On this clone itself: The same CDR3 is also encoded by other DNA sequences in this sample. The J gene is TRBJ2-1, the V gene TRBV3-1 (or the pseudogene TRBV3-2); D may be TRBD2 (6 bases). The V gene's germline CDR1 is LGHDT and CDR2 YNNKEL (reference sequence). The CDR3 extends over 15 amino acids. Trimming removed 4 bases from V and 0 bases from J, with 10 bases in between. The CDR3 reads CASSPSDRSYNEQFF. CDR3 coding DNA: TGTGCCAGCAGCCCTAGCGACCGCTCCTACAATGAGCAGTTCTTC.

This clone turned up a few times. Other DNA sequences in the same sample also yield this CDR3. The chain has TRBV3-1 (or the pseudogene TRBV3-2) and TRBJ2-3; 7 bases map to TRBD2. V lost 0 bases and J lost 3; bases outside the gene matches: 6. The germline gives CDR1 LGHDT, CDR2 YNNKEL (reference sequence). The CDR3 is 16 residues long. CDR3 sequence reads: CASSQDLGGSTDTQYF. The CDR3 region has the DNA TGTGCCAGCAGCCAAGATCTGGGCGGGAGTACAGATACGCAGTATTTT.

This CDR3 reads CASRQSSNQPQHF. As DNA, the CDR3 is TGTGCCAGTCGACAGTCTAGCAATCAGCCCCAGCATTTT. The rearrangement links TRBV19 to TRBJ1-5, with a weak D call TRBD1 (5 bases). Trimming removed 8 bases at V and 0 bases at J, with 8 bases between. Germline CDR1 reads LNHDA; CDR2 reads SQIVND (reference sequence). The CDR3 is 13 residues long. Full variable domain (missing parts from reference TRBV19 and TRBJ1-5): DGGITQSPKYLFRKEGQNVTLSCEQNLNHDAMYWYRQDPGQGLRLIYYSQIVNDFQKGDIAEGYSVSREKKESFPLTVTSAQKNPTAFYLCASRQSSNQPQHFGDGTRLSIL.

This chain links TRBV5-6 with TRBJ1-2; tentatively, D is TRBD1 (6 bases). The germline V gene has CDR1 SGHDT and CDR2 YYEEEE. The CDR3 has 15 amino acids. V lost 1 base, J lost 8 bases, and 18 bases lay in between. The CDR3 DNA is TGTGCCAGCAGCTTGCGGGGGGCTGACTGGAGGGGCTACACCTTC. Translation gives CASSLRGADWRGYTF. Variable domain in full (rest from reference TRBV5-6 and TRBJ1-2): DAGVTQSPTHLIKTRGQQVTLRCSPKSGHDTVSWYQQALGQGPQFIFQYYEEEERQRGNFPDRFSGHQFPNYSSELNVNALLLGDSALYLCASSLRGADWRGYTFGSGTRLTVV.

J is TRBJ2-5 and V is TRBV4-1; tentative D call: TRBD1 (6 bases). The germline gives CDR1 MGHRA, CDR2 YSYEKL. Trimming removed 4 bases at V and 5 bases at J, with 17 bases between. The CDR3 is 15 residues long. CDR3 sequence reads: CASSLRTGFGETQYF. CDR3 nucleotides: TGCGCCAGCAGCCTCAGAACAGGGTTCGGGGAGACCCAGTACTTC.

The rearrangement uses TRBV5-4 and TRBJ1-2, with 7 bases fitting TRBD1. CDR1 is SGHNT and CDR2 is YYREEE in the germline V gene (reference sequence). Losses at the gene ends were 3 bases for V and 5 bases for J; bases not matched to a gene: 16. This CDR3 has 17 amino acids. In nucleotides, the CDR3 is TGTGCCAGCAGCTCCCAGGGGGGTAGATCGGAGGGGTATGGCTACACCTTC. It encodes CASSSQGGRSEGYGYTF. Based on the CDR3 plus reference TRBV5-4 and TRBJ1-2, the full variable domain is ETGVTQSPTHLIKTRGQQVTLRCSSQSGHNTVSWYQQALGQGPQFIFQYYREEENGRGNFPPRFSGLQFPNYSSELNVNALELDDSALYLCASSSQGGRSEGYGYTFGSGTRLTVV.

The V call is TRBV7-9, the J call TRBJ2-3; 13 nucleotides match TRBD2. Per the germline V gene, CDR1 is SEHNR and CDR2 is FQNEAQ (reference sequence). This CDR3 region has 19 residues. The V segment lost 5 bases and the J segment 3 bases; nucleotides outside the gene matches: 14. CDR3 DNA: TGTGCCAGCAGCCGAGGGACTAGCGGGAAGTACTATAGAACAGATACGCAGTATTTT. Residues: CASSRGTSGKYYRTDTQYF.

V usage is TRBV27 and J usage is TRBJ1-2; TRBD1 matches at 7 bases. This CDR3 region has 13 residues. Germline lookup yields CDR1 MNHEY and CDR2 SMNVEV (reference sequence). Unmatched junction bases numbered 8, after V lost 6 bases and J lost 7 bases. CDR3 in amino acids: CASSATGRSGYTF. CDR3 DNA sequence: TGTGCCAGCAGCGCGACAGGGAGAAGTGGCTACACCTTC.

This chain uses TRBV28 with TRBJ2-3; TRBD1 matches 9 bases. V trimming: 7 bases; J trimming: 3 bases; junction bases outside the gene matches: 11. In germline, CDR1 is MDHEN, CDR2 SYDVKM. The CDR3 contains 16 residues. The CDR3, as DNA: TGTGCCAGCAATTCCCAGGACAGGGGAGAGACAGATACGCAGTATTTT. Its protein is CASNSQDRGETDTQYF. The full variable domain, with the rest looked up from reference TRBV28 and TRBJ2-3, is DVKVTQSSRYLVKRTGEKVFLECVQDMDHENMFWYRQDPGLGLRLIYFSYDVKMKEKGDIPEGYSVSREKKERFSLILESASTNQTSMYLCASNSQDRGETDTQYFGPGTRLTVL.

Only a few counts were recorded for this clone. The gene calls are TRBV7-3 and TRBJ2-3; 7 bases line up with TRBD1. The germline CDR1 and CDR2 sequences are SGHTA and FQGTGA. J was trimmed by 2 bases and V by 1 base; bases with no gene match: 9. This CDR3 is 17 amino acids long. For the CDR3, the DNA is TGTGCCAGCAGCTTAAGTTTCGGGACAGAGCACACAGATACGCAGTATTTT. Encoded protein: CASSLSFGTEHTDTQYF.

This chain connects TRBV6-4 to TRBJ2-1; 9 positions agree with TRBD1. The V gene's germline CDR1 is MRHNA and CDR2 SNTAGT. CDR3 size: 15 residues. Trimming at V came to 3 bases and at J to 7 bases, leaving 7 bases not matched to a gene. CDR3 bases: TGTGCCAGCAGTGAGGTGACAGGGGGTCTAAATGAGCAGTTCTTC. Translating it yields CASSEVTGGLNEQFF.

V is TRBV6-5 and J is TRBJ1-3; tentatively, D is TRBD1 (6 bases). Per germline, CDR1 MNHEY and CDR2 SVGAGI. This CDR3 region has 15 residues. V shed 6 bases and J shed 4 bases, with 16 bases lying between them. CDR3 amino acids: CASSPSGGQGNTIYF. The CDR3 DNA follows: TGTGCCAGCAGCCCAAGCGGGGGGCAAGGAAACACCATATATTTT.

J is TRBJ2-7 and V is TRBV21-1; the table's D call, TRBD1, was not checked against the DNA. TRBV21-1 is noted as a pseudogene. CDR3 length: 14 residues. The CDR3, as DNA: TGTGCCAGCAGCAAAGAGGCCAGGGGGTACGAGCAGTACTTC. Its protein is CASSKEARGYEQYF.

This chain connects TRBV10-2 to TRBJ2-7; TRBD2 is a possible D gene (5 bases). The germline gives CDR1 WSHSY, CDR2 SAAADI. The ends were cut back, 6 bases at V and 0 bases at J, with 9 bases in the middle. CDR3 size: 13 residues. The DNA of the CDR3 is TGCGCCAGCAGGGACTTGAGCTCCTACGAGCAGTACTTC. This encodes CASRDLSSYEQYF.